This passage covers 20 T cell receptor beta chains from one sample sequenced in a study of control samples from healthy donors and cancer patients. Using immunoSEQ multiplex PCR, the repertoire was profiled, and TCRdb retains in-frame clones only, with some absent. Of roughly 150,000 clones listed, approximately 93% are singletons. Sample: blood. Receptors were obtained from a man aged 45-60 years in good health.

The rearrangement uses TRBV30 and TRBJ1-2, with D uncertain. Trimming left V 3 bases short and J 4 bases short, with 12 bases between. Per the germline V gene, CDR1 is GTSNPN and CDR2 is SVGIG (reference sequence). CDR3 length: 13 residues. The CDR3 reads CAWSLHSVYGYTF. The CDR3 nucleotides read TGTGCCTGGAGCCTACATAGCGTCTATGGCTACACCTTC.

CDR3 nucleotides: TGTGCCAGCTCACCAACAGGGGGTGACAATCAGCCCCAGCATTTT. Translated, it gives CASSPTGGDNQPQHF. This rearrangement joins TRBV18 to TRBJ1-5, with 8 bases lining up with TRBD1. The CDR3 contains 15 residues. J lost 3 bases, V lost 2 bases, and 3 bases had no gene match. Germline V lookup: CDR1 KGHSH, CDR2 LQKENI.

The chain links TRBV9 to TRBJ1-1; TRBD1 is a possible D gene (5 bases). The length of the CDR3 is 13 residues. Between the trimmed V and J ends, which lost 0 bases and 5 bases, there was a span of 8 bases. Germline CDR1 is SGDLS and CDR2 is YYNGEE. Here the CDR3 DNA reads TGTGCCAGCAGCGTAGCAGGGAGGACTGAAGCTTTCTTT. The encoded protein is CASSVAGRTEAFF.

The J gene is TRBJ2-1, the V gene TRBV30; no clear D gene. V lost 7 bases and J lost 4, with 5 bases in between. This CDR3 is built from 10 residues. Germline V lookup: CDR1 GTSNPN, CDR2 SVGIG (reference sequence). The CDR3 spells CASSYNEQFF. The CDR3 DNA follows: TGTGCCTCATCGTACAATGAGCAGTTCTTC. Based on the CDR3 plus reference TRBV30 and TRBJ2-1, the full variable domain is SQTIHQWPATLVQPVGSPLSLECTVEGTSNPNLYWYRQAAGRGLQLLFYSVGIGQISSEVPQNLSASRPQDRQFILSSKKLLLSDSGFYLCASSYNEQFFGPGTRLTVL.

The gene calls are TRBV28 and TRBJ2-7; tentatively, D is TRBD1 (6 bases). Trimming stripped 3 bases from V and 7 bases from J, with 10 bases between. The CDR3 covers 12 residues. Germline V gene sequence: CDR1 MDHEN, CDR2 SYDVKM. CDR3 protein: CASSFLQGEQYF. The CDR3 nucleotides read TGTGCCAGCAGTTTCCTCCAGGGGGAGCAGTACTTC.

This clone was detected a few times. The CDR3 nucleotides read TGTGCCAGCAGTCGGGTGAGCTCAAACATTCAGTACTTC. Translation gives CASSRVSSNIQYF. The rearrangement joins TRBV28 to TRBJ2-4; unclear D gene. Trimming stripped 5 bases from V and 6 bases from J, with 11 bases between. Looked up from germline, CDR1 is MDHEN and CDR2 is SYDVKM. This CDR3 is built from 13 residues. The entire variable domain, with the rest obtained from reference TRBV28 and TRBJ2-4, is as follows: DVKVTQSSRYLVKRTGEKVFLECVQDMDHENMFWYRQDPGLGLRLIYFSYDVKMKEKGDIPEGYSVSREKKERFSLILESASTNQTSMYLCASSRVSSNIQYFGAGTRLSVL.

The V gene is TRBV2, the J gene TRBJ2-5; possible D gene TRBD2, 6 bases. Germline loops: CDR1 SNHLY, CDR2 FYNNEI. CDR3 size: 12 residues. V lost 9 bases to trimming and J lost 2 bases, with 10 bases between them. The CDR3 coding sequence is TGTGCCAGTCAGCGGGCTCAAGAGACCCAGTACTTC. Amino acid sequence: CASQRAQETQYF. The full variable domain, completed using reference TRBV2 and TRBJ2-5, is EPEVTQTPSHQVTQMGQEVILRCVPISNHLYFYWYRQILGQKVEFLVSFYNNEISEKSEIFDDQFSVERPDGSNFTLKIRSTKLEDSAMYFCASQRAQETQYFGPGTRLLVL.

V gene TRBV6-5 combines with J gene TRBJ2-1; weak D call: TRBD2 (7 bases). V was clipped by 3 bases and J by 9 bases, with 12 bases between them. CDR3 size: 13 residues. CDR1 is MNHEY and CDR2 is SVGAGI in the germline V gene. This CDR3 reads CASSYGGAAEQFF. In nucleotides, the CDR3 is TGTGCCAGCAGTTATGGGGGGGCGGCTGAGCAGTTCTTC.

This chain connects TRBV16 to TRBJ2-7; the D gene is possibly TRBD1 (6 bases). Germline V CDR1 and CDR2: KGHSY, FQNENV. V was clipped by 4 bases and J by 2 bases, with 12 bases between them. This CDR3 has 14 amino acids. This CDR3 is CASSPDQGTYEQYF. DNA of the CDR3: TGTGCCAGCAGCCCGGACCAGGGGACCTACGAGCAGTACTTC.

The chain carries TRBV1 and TRBJ2-1; no check of the table's D call, TRBD2, against the DNA was made. TRBV1 is designated a pseudogene. The CDR3 covers 14 residues. The CDR3 DNA reads as TGCACCACCAAAGCGGGAGGGCCGGGAAATGAGCAGTTCTTC. Its translation: CTTKAGGPGNEQFF.

V and J are TRBV7-2 and TRBJ1-4, with D uncertain. Germline loops: CDR1 SGHTA, CDR2 FQGNSA. The CDR3 is 15 residues long. V was cut by 5 bases and J by 4 bases, with 14 bases left in between. Written as DNA, the CDR3 is TGTGCCAGCAGCCCTCAGTCGGGATATAATGAAAAACTGTTTTTT. This sequence encodes CASSPQSGYNEKLFF.

The rearrangement links TRBV4-1 to TRBJ2-1, with TRBD2 identical over 8 bases. The CDR3 spans 12 residues. Germline lookup yields CDR1 MGHRA and CDR2 YSYEKL. V shed 6 bases and J 10 bases; nucleotides not matched to a gene: 5. This chain's CDR3 is CASRDRGGEQFF. CDR3 DNA sequence: TGCGCCAGCAGAGACCGGGGGGGCGAGCAGTTCTTC.

The CDR3, as DNA: TGTGCCAGCTCACCTAGGGACGGGAGCTCCTACGAGCAGTACTTC. Its protein product is CASSPRDGSSYEQYF. V is TRBV18 and J is TRBJ2-7, with a tentative D call TRBD2 (6 bases). The V and J ends lost 3 bases and 0 bases respectively, with 12 bases between them. This CDR3 region has 15 residues. Germline-derived CDR1 and CDR2 are KGHSH and LQKENI.

CDR3 loop: CASRAGTSETDTQYF. CDR3 in DNA: TGTGCCAGCAGGGCCGGGACTAGCGAGACAGATACGCAGTATTTT. The V and J genes are TRBV28 and TRBJ2-3, with 10 bases matching TRBD2. After removal of 6 bases from V and 3 bases from J, the junction contained 6 bases not matched to a gene. CDR3 size: 15 residues. Germline V lookup: CDR1 MDHEN, CDR2 SYDVKM. Full variable domain (outside the CDR3, taken from reference TRBV28 and TRBJ2-3): DVKVTQSSRYLVKRTGEKVFLECVQDMDHENMFWYRQDPGLGLRLIYFSYDVKMKEKGDIPEGYSVSREKKERFSLILESASTNQTSMYLCASRAGTSETDTQYFGPGTRLTVL.

This chain uses TRBV6-6 with TRBJ1-1, with unresolved D. Trimming removed 10 bases at V and 1 base at J, with 4 bases between. CDR1 and CDR2 (germline): MNHNY, SVGAGI (reference sequence). This CDR3 has 10 residues. The CDR3: CATANTEAFF. The CDR3, as DNA: TGTGCCACAGCGAACACTGAAGCTTTCTTT.

Only a few counts were recorded for this clone. The chain combines TRBV5-1 with TRBJ1-3, with no clear D. V was pared by 2 bases and J by 3 bases, with 15 bases between. This CDR3 spans 16 amino acids. Germline loops: CDR1 SGHRS, CDR2 YFSETQ. The CDR3 DNA reads TGCGCCAGCAGCTTAGTCCCAGGCGCGGATGGAAACACCATATATTTT. The encoded protein is CASSLVPGADGNTIYF. Combining the CDR3 with reference TRBV5-1 and TRBJ1-3 gives the whole variable domain KAGVTQTPRYLIKTRGQQVTLSCSPISGHRSVSWYQQTPGQGLQFLFEYFSETQRNKGNFPGRFSGRQFSNSRSEMNVSTLELGDSALYLCASSLVPGADGNTIYFGEGSWLTVV.

The rearrangement links TRBV7-6 to TRBJ1-5; D gene uncertain. V was pared by 1 base and J by 7 bases, with 8 bases between. The CDR3 loop spans 13 amino acids. Germline loops: CDR1 SGHVS, CDR2 FNYEAQ. DNA for the CDR3: TGTGCCAGCAGCTTAGGGTCCGGGCAGCCCCAGCATTTT. Protein product: CASSLGSGQPQHF.

This clone has only one observation. The rearrangement joins TRBV28 to TRBJ1-1, with TRBD1 identical over 7 bases. CDR3 length: 16 residues. V lost 0 bases, J lost 4 bases, and 8 bases stayed unmatched. CDR1 is MDHEN and CDR2 is SYDVKM in the germline V gene. The DNA of the CDR3 is TGTGCCAGCAGTTTATGGAAGGGGGCCAGGGGCACTGAAGCTTTCTTT. It is translated as CASSLWKGARGTEAFF.

V is TRBV9 and J is TRBJ1-1; 12 nucleotides line up with TRBD1. The CDR3 is 16 residues long. The junction had 9 bases not matched to a gene; V was cut back by 4 bases and J by 5 bases. Germline V gives CDR1 SGDLS, CDR2 YYNGEE. The CDR3 DNA reads TGTGCCAGCAGCCCCCGGGACAGGGGGCGTGGAACTGAAGCTTTCTTT. Its translation: CASSPRDRGRGTEAFF.

The table lists this clone with a count of one. The J gene is TRBJ1-5, the V gene TRBV6-6, with 8 positions matching TRBD1. J was trimmed by 7 bases and V by 2 bases; bases with no gene match: 7. This CDR3 has 15 residues. From germline, CDR1 is MNHNY and CDR2 SVGAGI (reference sequence). The DNA of the CDR3 is TGTGCCAGCAGTTACGCAGGACAGGGTCTGCAGCCCCAGCATTTT. Amino acid sequence: CASSYAGQGLQPQHF.